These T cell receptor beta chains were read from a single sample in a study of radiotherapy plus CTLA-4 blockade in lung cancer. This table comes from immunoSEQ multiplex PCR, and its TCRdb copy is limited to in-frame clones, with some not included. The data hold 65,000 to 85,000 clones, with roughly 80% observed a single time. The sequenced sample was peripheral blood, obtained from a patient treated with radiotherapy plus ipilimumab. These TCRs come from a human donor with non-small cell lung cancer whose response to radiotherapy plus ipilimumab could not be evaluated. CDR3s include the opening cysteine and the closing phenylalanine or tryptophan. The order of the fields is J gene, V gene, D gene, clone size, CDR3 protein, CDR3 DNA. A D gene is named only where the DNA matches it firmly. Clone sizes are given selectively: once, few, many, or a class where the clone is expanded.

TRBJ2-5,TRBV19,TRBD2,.,CASQLAGAQETQYF,TGTGCCAGTCAACTAGCGGGGGCTCAAGAGACCCAGTACTTC
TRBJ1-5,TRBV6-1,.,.,CASSGQPNNQPQHF,TGTGCCAGCAGCGGACAGCCAAACAATCAGCCCCAGCATTTT
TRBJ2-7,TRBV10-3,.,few,CAISTEMAAYEQYF,TGTGCCATCAGCACTGAAATGGCGGCATACGAGCAGTACTTC
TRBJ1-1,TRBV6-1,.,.,CASSPIGVMAFF,TGTGCCAGCAGCCCTATCGGGGTTATGGCTTTCTTT
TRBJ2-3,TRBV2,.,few,CASSAGQGRDTQYF,TGTGCCAGCAGTGCGGGTCAGGGAAGAGATACGCAGTATTTT
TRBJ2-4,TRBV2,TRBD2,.,CASSMVAGDENIQYF,TGTGCCAGCAGTATGGTAGCGGGGGATGAAAACATTCAGTACTTC
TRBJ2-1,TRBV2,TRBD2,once,CASSEGGSTYNEQFF,TGTGCCAGCAGTGAAGGCGGGAGCACCTACAATGAGCAGTTCTTC
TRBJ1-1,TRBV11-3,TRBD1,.,CASSPGQGEGAFF,TGTGCCAGCAGCCCAGGACAGGGGGAAGGAGCTTTCTTT
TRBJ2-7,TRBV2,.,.,CASSAGQLVSYEQYF,TGTGCCAGCAGTGCCGGACAGTTGGTTTCCTACGAGCAGTACTTC
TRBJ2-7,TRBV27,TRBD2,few,CASSSTIRLAVSNYEQYF,TGTGCCAGCAGTTCGACGATCCGACTAGCGGTCTCTAACTACGAGCAGTACTTC
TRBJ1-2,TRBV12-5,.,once,CASGLVPHDGEGYTF,TGTGCTAGTGGTTTGGTACCTCATGATGGGGAGGGCTACACCTTC
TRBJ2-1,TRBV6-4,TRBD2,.,CASSVRASGYNEQFF,TGTGCCAGCAGTGTCCGGGCTAGCGGTTACAATGAGCAGTTCTTC
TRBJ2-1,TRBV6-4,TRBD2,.,CASSVSASGGSNEQFF,TGTGCCAGCAGTGTTAGTGCCAGCGGGGGGTCAAATGAGCAGTTCTTC
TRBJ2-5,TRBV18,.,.,CASSLNTRANQETQYF,TGTGCCAGCTCATTGAATACGAGGGCGAACCAAGAGACCCAGTACTTC
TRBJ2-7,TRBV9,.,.,CASSVFAGAPYEQYF,TGTGCCAGCAGCGTATTCGCAGGGGCGCCCTACGAGCAGTACTTC
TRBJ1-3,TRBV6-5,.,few,CASRSHGDYGNTIYF,TGTGCCAGCAGGTCCCACGGGGATTATGGAAACACCATATATTTT
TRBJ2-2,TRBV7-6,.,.,CATQLTGVSAGELFF,TGTGCCACCCAGCTTACGGGGGTTTCTGCCGGGGAGCTGTTTTTT
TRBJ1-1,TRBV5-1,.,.,CASSLNIIMNTEAFF,TGCGCCAGCAGCTTGAACATAATCATGAACACTGAAGCTTTCTTT
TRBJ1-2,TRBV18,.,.,CASSPSGGAVYGYTF,TGTGCCAGCTCACCATCGGGGGGCGCAGTCTATGGCTACACCTTC
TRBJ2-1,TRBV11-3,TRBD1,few,CASSLVPTGFTYNEQFF,TGTGCCAGCAGCTTAGTTCCGACAGGGTTCACCTACAATGAGCAGTTCTTC
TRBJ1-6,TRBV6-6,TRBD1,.,CASRILGQVNSPLHF,TGTGCCAGCAGAATTCTCGGACAGGTGAATTCACCCCTCCACTTT
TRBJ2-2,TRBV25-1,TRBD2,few,CASSDVFRTSGNGELFF,TGTGCCAGCAGTGATGTGTTTCGTACTAGCGGGAACGGGGAGCTGTTTTTT
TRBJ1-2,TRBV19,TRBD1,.,CASQGGYGYTF,TGTGCCAGCCAGGGGGGCTATGGCTACACCTTC
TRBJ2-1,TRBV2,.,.,CASSEMGATSYNEQFF,TGTGCCAGCAGTGAAATGGGAGCTACCTCCTACAATGAGCAGTTCTTC
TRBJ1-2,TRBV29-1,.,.,CSVEAVGYTF,TGCAGCGTTGAAGCGGTCGGCTACACCTTC
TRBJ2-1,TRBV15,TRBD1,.,CATSRDRTGPEEVNEQFF,TGTGCCACCAGCAGAGATCGGACAGGGCCAGAGGAGGTCAATGAGCAGTTCTTC